The 8 T cell receptor beta chains below come from one sample, sequenced in a study of blood T cell repertoires in COVID-19. Clones were sequenced by immunoSEQ multiplex PCR, and TCRdb holds only the in-frame ones, with some missing. The sample comprises some 180,000 clones, around four fifths of which are singletons, and 7.5% to 10% rests with the top ten. The sample consisted of peripheral blood. The receptor set was obtained from a woman at least 80 years old with COVID-19, enrolled during active disease.

This chain uses TRBV6-5 with TRBJ1-2, with 7 bases identical to TRBD1. This CDR3 is built from 15 residues. V was clipped by 6 bases and J by 5 bases; unmatched bases: 12. The germline CDR1 and CDR2 sequences are MNHEY and SVGAGI. CDR3 in amino acids: CASSLDRRGPYGYTF. The CDR3 nucleotides read TGTGCCAGCAGCTTGGACAGGAGAGGACCGTATGGCTACACCTTC.

V and J are TRBV19 and TRBJ2-2; D ambiguous. CDR3 length equals 15 residues. Trimming removed 4 bases at V and 4 bases at J, with 13 bases between. Germline V gives CDR1 LNHDA, CDR2 SQIVND (reference sequence). CDR3 sequence: CASSSEYSLTGELFF. Written as DNA, the CDR3 is TGTGCCAGTAGTAGTGAGTATTCCCTCACCGGGGAGCTGTTTTTT.

The rearrangement uses TRBV5-1 and TRBJ2-2, with TRBD2 identical over 9 bases. The CDR3 length is 17 residues. The germline V gene encodes CDR1 SGHRS and CDR2 YFSETQ. V was clipped by 1 base and J by 6 bases; unmatched bases: 10. CDR3 amino acids: CASSLRAGGLGAGELFF. The CDR3 DNA reads as TGCGCCAGCAGCTTGAGAGCGGGGGGCCTTGGGGCCGGGGAGCTGTTTTTT.

The chain joins TRBV9 to TRBJ2-2; 10 bases are shared with TRBD2. This CDR3 region has 15 residues. Germline CDR1 SGDLS, CDR2 YYNGEE. V was clipped by 4 bases and J by 6 bases; unmatched bases: 6. The CDR3 is CASSWASGSPGELFF. The DNA for the CDR3 is TGTGCCAGCAGCTGGGCTAGCGGGAGTCCCGGGGAGCTGTTTTTT.

The rearrangement uses TRBV28 and TRBJ1-1; no definite D call. This CDR3 comprises 13 residues. Germline V gene lookup returns CDR1 MDHEN and CDR2 SYDVKM. The V end was cut by 7 bases, the J end by 2 bases, with 11 bases between. The DNA of the CDR3 is TGTGCCAGCACCACCTGGGCTAACACTGAAGCTTTCTTT. It translates to CASTTWANTEAFF.

The CDR3 protein is CASSVSAGGQSANTGELFF. CDR3 DNA sequence: TGTGCCAGCAGTGTAAGCGCGGGGGGACAGTCCGCGAACACCGGGGAGCTGTTTTTT. The gene calls are TRBV2 and TRBJ2-2; D might be TRBD2 (8 bases). Per the germline V gene, CDR1 is SNHLY and CDR2 is FYNNEI. This CDR3 contains 19 residues. The V end was cut by 4 bases, the J end by 0 bases, with 21 bases between.

The chain is built from TRBV5-1 and TRBJ1-1; 7 nucleotides line up with TRBD1. The CDR3 contains 13 residues. Germline CDR1 and CDR2: SGHRS and YFSETQ. V shed 2 bases, J shed 5 bases, and the junction held 3 bases outside the gene matches. CDR3 nucleotides: TGCGCCAGCAGCTTTCAGGGGGTAACTGAAGCTTTCTTT. Amino acids: CASSFQGVTEAFF.

The V gene is TRBV28, the J gene TRBJ1-3, with D possibly matching TRBD1 (5 bases). Trimming pared 5 bases from V and 2 bases from J, leaving 16 bases between. Germline V gene lookup returns CDR1 MDHEN and CDR2 SYDVKM. There are 16 residues in the CDR3. CDR3 sequence reads: CASSPSGGSAGNTIYF. The CDR3 nucleotides read TGTGCCAGCAGTCCCTCGGGGGGGAGTGCTGGAAACACCATATATTTT.